This passage covers 11 T cell receptor beta chains from one sample sequenced in a study of blood T cells in healthy people across ages. With a J-beta primer mix and a sample-barcoded 5' primer, a second PCR ran about 7 to 12 cycles. TCRdb reanalysed the 5' RACE reads using MiXCR and keeps one entry per CDR3 protein. The data contain 1.5 million to 2 million distinct CDR3 sequences, about 49% of them seen just once; the ten biggest clones take up approximately 2.1%. The sequencing sample was made of blood. The source of these receptors is a woman between 40 and 50 years old in good health.

J is TRBJ2-7 and V is TRBV12-3 or TRBV12-4; possibly TRBD2 for D (5 bases). The CDR3 is made up of 12 amino acids. V gave up 5 bases and J gave up 2 bases, with 7 bases separating them. CDR3 residues: CASSMTTYEQYF. The DNA of the CDR3 is TGTGCCAGCAGTATGACTACCTACGAGCAGTACTTC.

The V call is TRBV6-5, the J call TRBJ2-3; 10 bases agree with TRBD2. Germline CDR1 and CDR2: MNHEY and SVGAGI. Losses at the gene ends were 7 bases for V and 1 base for J; bases not matched to a gene: 5. The CDR3 has 15 amino acids. DNA of the CDR3: TGTGCCAGCAAGGAAGCGGGGGGGGGCACAGATACGCAGTATTTT. Amino acid sequence: CASKEAGGGTDTQYF.

The chain employs TRBV20-1 and TRBJ2-1, with 10 nucleotides matching TRBD2. Germline CDR1 and CDR2: DFQATT and SNEGSKA (reference sequence). Unmatched junction bases numbered 10, after V lost 4 bases and J lost 7 bases. The CDR3 has 15 residues. The CDR3 region has the DNA TGCAGTGCTAAAGCGGTAGCGGGGGGAGGGAATGAGCAGTTCTTC. The encoded protein is CSAKAVAGGGNEQFF.

The V call is TRBV5-1, the J call TRBJ2-6, with D uncertain. The germline gives CDR1 SGHRS, CDR2 YFSETQ. V lost 4 bases and J lost 0, with 8 bases in between. CDR3 length: 15 residues. The CDR3 spells CASSDTHSGANVLTF. CDR3 sequence (DNA): TGCGCCAGCAGCGACACACACTCTGGGGCCAACGTCCTGACTTTC.

This chain joins TRBV27 and TRBJ1-5; a possible D gene is TRBD1 (5 bases). From germline, CDR1 is MNHEY and CDR2 SMNVEV (reference sequence). The CDR3 extends over 14 amino acids. Between the trimmed V and J ends, which lost 6 bases and 0 bases, there was a span of 9 bases. The CDR3 coding sequence is TGTGCCAGCAGACCAGGGTCTAGCAATCAGCCCCAGCATTTT. Amino acids: CASRPGSSNQPQHF.

The gene calls are TRBV12-3 or TRBV12-4 and TRBJ1-1, with TRBD1 as a possible D gene (6 bases). CDR3 size: 15 residues. Trimming left V 6 bases short and J 2 bases short, with 16 bases between. CDR3 sequence: CASRSGGRVNTEAFF. CDR3 nucleotide sequence: TGTGCCAGCAGGTCTGGGGGGCGAGTTAACACTGAAGCTTTCTTT.

V usage is TRBV3-1 and J usage is TRBJ2-1; 9 bases map to TRBD2. CDR3 length: 14 residues. The germline gives CDR1 LGHDT, CDR2 YNNKEL (reference sequence). With 0 bases clipped from V and 15 bases from J, the junction kept 9 bases outside the gene matches. This CDR3 reads CASSQDHQRGVRFF. The CDR3 coding sequence is TGTGCCAGCAGCCAAGACCATCAGCGGGGGGTGAGGTTCTTC.

This clonotype has more than one count but fewer than ten. The chain couples TRBV20-1 to TRBJ1-5; 7 bases align to TRBD1. J gave up 3 bases and V 4 bases, and 3 bases lay outside the gene matches. Germline values: CDR1 DFQATT, CDR2 SNEGSKA (reference sequence). The CDR3 length is 13 residues. The CDR3 sequence: CSAIQGINQPQHF. CDR3 DNA sequence: TGCAGTGCTATACAGGGGATCAATCAGCCCCAGCATTTT.

This clonotype was picked up a small number of times. The chain joins TRBV4-3 to TRBJ2-4, with D tentatively TRBD2 (5 bases). Between the trimmed V and J ends, which lost 0 bases and 0 bases, there was a span of 15 bases. The V gene's germline CDR1 is LGHNA and CDR2 YSLEER. This CDR3 is built from 18 residues. Here the CDR3 reads CASSQDLTRAGAKNIQYF. The CDR3 DNA reads as TGCGCCAGCAGCCAAGATCTTACGAGGGCGGGAGCCAAAAACATTCAGTACTTC.

Only a few counts were recorded for this clonotype. The CDR3 loop is CASSLVVSGTDTQYF. In DNA, the CDR3 is TGCGCCAGCAGCTTGGTGGTTAGCGGCACAGATACGCAGTATTTT. This chain uses TRBV5-1 with TRBJ2-3, with D maybe TRBD2 (5 bases). Germline V gene lookup returns CDR1 SGHRS and CDR2 YFSETQ. Trimming removed 0 bases from V and 1 base from J, with 9 bases in between. This CDR3 has 15 amino acids.

This chain links TRBV5-5 with TRBJ1-2, with TRBD1 as a possible D gene (5 bases). V lost 6 bases and J 0 bases, leaving 12 bases between the germline ends. This CDR3 has 14 amino acids. The germline CDR1 and CDR2 sequences are SGHKS and YYEKEE (reference sequence). The CDR3: CASNPGTANYGYTF. CDR3 nucleotide sequence: TGTGCCAGCAACCCCGGGACGGCTAACTATGGCTACACCTTC.